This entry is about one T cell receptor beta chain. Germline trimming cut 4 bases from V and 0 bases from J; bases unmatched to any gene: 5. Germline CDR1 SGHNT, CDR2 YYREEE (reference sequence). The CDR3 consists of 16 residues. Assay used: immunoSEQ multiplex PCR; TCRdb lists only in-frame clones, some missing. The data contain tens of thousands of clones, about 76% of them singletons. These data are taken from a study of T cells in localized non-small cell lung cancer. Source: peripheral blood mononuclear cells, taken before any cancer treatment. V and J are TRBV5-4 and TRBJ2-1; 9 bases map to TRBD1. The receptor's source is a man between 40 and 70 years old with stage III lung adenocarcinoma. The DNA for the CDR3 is TGTGCCAGCAGCGCGTCGACAGGGGGCTCCTACAATGAGCAGTTCTTC. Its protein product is CASSASTGGSYNEQFF.